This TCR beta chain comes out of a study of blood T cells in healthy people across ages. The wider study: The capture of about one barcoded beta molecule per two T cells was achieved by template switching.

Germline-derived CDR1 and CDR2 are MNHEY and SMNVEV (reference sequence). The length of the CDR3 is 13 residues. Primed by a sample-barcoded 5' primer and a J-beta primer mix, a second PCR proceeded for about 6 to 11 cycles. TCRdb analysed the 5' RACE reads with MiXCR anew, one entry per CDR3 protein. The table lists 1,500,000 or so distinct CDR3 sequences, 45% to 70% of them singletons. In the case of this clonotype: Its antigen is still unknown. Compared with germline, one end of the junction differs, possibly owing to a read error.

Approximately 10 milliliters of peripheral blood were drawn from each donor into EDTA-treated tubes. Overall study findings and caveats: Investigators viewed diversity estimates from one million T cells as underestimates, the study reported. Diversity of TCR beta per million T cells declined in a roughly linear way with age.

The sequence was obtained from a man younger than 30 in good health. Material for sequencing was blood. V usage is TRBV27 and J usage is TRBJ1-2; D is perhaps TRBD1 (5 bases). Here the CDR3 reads CGSSFGGSYGYTF. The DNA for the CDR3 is TGTGGCAGCAGCTTTGGGGGGTCCTATGGCTACACCTTC.